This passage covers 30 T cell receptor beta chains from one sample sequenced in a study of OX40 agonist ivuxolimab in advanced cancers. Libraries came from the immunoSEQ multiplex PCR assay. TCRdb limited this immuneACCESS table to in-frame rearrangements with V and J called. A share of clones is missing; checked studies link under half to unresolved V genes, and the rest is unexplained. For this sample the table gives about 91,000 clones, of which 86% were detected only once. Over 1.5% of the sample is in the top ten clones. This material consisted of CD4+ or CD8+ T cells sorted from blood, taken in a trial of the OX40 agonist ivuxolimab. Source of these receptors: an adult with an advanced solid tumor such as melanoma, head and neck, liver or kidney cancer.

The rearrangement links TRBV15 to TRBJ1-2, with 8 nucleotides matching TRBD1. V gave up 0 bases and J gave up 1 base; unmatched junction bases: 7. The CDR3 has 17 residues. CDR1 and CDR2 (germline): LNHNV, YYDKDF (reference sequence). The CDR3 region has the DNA TGTGCCACCAGCAGAGACAGGACAGGGCATTTTAACTATGGCTACACCTTC. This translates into CATSRDRTGHFNYGYTF.

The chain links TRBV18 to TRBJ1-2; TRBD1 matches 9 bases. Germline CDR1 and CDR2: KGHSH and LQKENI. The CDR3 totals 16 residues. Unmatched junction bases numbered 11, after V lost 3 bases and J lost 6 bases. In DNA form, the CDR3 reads TGTGCCAGCTCACCTTCGACAGGGGGAATCTTGGATGGCTACACCTTC. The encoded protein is CASSPSTGGILDGYTF.

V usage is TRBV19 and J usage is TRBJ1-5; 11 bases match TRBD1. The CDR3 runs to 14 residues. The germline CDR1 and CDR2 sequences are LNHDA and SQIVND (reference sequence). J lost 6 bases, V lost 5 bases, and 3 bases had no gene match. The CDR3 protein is CASSGQGAIQPQHF. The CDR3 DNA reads TGTGCCAGTAGTGGACAGGGGGCAATTCAGCCCCAGCATTTT.

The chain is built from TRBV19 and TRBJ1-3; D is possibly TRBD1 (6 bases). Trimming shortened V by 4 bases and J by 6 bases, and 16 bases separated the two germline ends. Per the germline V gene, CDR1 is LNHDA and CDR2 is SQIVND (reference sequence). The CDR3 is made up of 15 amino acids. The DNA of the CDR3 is TGTGCCAGTAGTACTCGACAGGACCATACAAACACCATATATTTT. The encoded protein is CASSTRQDHTNTIYF. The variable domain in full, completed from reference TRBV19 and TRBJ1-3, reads DGGITQSPKYLFRKEGQNVTLSCEQNLNHDAMYWYRQDPGQGLRLIYYSQIVNDFQKGDIAEGYSVSREKKESFPLTVTSAQKNPTAFYLCASSTRQDHTNTIYFGEGSWLTVV.

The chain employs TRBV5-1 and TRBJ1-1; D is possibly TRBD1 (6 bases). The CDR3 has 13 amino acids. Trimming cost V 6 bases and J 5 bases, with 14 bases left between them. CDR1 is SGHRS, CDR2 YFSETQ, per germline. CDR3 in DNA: TGCGCCAGCACCAAAGAACAGGGAACTGAAGCTTTCTTT. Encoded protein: CASTKEQGTEAFF.

CDR3 in amino acids: CASSDTAGGGTDTQYF. The DNA for the CDR3 is TGTGCCAGCAGCGACACCGCGGGAGGCGGCACAGATACGCAGTATTTT. This rearrangement joins TRBV9 to TRBJ2-3; 8 bases line up with TRBD2. The CDR3 is 16 amino acids. CDR1 SGDLS and CDR2 YYNGEE come from the germline V gene. Trimming took 3 bases from V and 1 from J; bases not matched to a gene: 7. Looking up the rest from reference TRBV9 and TRBJ2-3 gives the full variable domain: DSGVTQTPKHLITATGQRVTLRCSPRSGDLSVYWYQQSLDQGLQFLIQYYNGEERAKGNILERFSAQQFPDLHSELNLSSLELGDSALYFCASSDTAGGGTDTQYFGPGTRLTVL.

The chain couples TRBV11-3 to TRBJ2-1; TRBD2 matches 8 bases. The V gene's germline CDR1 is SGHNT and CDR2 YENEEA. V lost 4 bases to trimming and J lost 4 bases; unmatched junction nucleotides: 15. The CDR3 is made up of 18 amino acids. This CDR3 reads CASSWAALGSGDYNEQFF. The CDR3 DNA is TGTGCCAGCAGCTGGGCCGCTCTCGGTAGCGGGGATTACAATGAGCAGTTCTTC.

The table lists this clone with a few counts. For the CDR3, the DNA is TGTGCCAGCGGCGACAGGCTAGGCGAGACCCAGTACTTC. Amino acid sequence: CASGDRLGETQYF. The chain employs TRBV6-1 and TRBJ2-5; maybe TRBD1 (6 bases). Trimming pared 8 bases from V and 5 bases from J, leaving 15 bases between. Germline-derived CDR1 and CDR2 are MNHNS and SASEGT. The CDR3 contains 13 residues.

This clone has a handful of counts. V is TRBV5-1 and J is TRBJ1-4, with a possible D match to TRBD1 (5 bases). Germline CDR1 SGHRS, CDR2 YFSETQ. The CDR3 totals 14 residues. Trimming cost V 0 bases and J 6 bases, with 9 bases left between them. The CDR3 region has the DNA TGCGCCAGCAGCTTGGGGGGGAGCGATGAAAAACTGTTTTTT. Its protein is CASSLGGSDEKLFF.

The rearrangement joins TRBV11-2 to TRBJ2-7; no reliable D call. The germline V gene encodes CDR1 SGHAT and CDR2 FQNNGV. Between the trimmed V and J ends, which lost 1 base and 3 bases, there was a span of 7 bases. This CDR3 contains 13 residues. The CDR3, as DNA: TGTGCCAGCAGCTTAGGGCGGAACTACGAGCAGTACTTC. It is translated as CASSLGRNYEQYF. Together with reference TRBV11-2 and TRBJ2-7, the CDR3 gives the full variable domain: EAGVAQSPRYKIIEKRQSVAFWCNPISGHATLYWYQQILGQGPKLLIQFQNNGVVDDSQLPKDRFSAERLKGVDSTLKIQPAKLEDSAVYLCASSLGRNYEQYFGPGTRLTVT.

CDR3 amino acids: CARSEFNRQGSTREQYF. The CDR3 coding sequence is TGTGCCAGAAGCGAATTCAACCGACAGGGGTCGACGAGGGAGCAGTACTTC. This chain uses TRBV5-3 with TRBJ2-7; TRBD1 aligns across 8 bases. TRBV5-3 is classed as an ORF, of uncertain function. This CDR3 is built from 17 residues. V dropped 4 bases and J dropped 7; count of bases not matched to a gene: 19.

CDR3 residues: CATSRGRDSNQPQHF. The CDR3 bases are TGTGCCACCAGCAGAGGCCGGGACAGCAATCAGCCCCAGCATTTT. The chain combines TRBV15 with TRBJ1-5, with D tentatively TRBD1 (5 bases). The CDR3 extends over 15 amino acids. Trimming stripped 1 base from V and 1 base from J, with 8 bases between. The germline CDR1 and CDR2 sequences are LNHNV and YYDKDF (reference sequence).

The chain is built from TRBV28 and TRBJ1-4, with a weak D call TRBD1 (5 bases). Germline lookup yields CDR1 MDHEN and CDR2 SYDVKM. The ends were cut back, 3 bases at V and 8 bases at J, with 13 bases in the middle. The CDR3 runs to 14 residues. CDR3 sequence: CASSLTAQPEKLFF. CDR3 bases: TGTGCCAGCAGTTTGACAGCGCAACCCGAAAAACTGTTTTTT.

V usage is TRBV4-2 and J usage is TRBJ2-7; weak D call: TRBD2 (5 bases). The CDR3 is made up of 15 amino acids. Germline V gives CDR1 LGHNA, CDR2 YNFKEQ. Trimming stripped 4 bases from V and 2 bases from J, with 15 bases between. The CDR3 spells CASSPSGLFPYEQYF. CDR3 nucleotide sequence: TGTGCCAGCAGCCCGAGCGGCCTGTTCCCCTACGAGCAGTACTTC.

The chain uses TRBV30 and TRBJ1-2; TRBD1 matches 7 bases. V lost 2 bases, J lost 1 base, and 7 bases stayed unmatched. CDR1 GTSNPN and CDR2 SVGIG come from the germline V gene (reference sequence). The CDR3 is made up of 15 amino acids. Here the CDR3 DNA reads TGTGCCTGGAGTCGACAGGGAATGATTAACTATGGCTACACCTTC. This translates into CAWSRQGMINYGYTF.

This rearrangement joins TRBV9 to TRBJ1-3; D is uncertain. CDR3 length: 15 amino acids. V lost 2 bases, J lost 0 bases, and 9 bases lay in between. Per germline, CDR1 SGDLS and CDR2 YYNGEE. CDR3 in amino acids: CASSVWDNSGNTIYF. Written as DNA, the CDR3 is TGTGCCAGCAGCGTGTGGGATAACTCTGGAAACACCATATATTTT. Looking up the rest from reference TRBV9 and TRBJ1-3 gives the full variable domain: DSGVTQTPKHLITATGQRVTLRCSPRSGDLSVYWYQQSLDQGLQFLIQYYNGEERAKGNILERFSAQQFPDLHSELNLSSLELGDSALYFCASSVWDNSGNTIYFGEGSWLTVV.

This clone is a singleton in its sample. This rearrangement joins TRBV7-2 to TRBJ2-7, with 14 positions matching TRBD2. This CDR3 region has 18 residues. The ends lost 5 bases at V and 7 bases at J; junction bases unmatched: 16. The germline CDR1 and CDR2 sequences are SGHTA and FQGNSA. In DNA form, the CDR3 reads TGTGCCAGCAGCCTCCGACTAGCGGGAGGGGACGGGGCTAGGGAGCAGTACTTC. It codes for CASSLRLAGGDGAREQYF. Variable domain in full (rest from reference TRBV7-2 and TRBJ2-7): GAGVSQSPSNKVTEKGKDVELRCDPISGHTALYWYRQSLGQGLEFLIYFQGNSAPDKSGLPSDRFSAERTGGSVSTLTIQRTQQEDSAVYLCASSLRLAGGDGAREQYFGPGTRLTVT.

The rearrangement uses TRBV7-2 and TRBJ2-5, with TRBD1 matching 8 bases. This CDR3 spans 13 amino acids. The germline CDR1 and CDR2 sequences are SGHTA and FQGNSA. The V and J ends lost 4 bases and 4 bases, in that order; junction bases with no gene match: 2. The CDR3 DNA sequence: TGTGCCAGCAGCTCACAGGGGGGAGAGACCCAGTACTTC. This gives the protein CASSSQGGETQYF.

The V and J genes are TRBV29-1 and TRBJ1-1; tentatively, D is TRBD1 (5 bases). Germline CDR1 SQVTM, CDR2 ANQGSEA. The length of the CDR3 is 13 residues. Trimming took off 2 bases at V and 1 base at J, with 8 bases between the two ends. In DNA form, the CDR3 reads TGCAGCGTTGAAATCGGGGCGAACACTGAAGCTTTCTTT. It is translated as CSVEIGANTEAFF.

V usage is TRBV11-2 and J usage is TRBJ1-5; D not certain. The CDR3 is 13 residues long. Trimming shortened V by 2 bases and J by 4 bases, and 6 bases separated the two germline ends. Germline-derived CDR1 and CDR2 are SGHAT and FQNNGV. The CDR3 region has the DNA TGTGCCAGCAGCTTAAAGATGAATCAGCCCCAGCATTTT. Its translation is CASSLKMNQPQHF.

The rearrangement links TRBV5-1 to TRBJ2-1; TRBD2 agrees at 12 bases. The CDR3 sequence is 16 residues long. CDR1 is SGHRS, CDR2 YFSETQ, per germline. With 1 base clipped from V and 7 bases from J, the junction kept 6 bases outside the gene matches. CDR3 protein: CASSLSTGTSGNEQFF. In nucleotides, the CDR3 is TGCGCCAGCAGCTTGTCCACCGGGACTAGCGGGAATGAGCAGTTCTTC.

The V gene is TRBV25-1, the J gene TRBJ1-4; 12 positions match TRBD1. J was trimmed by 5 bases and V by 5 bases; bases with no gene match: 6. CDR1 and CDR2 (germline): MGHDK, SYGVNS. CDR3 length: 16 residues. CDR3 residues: CASSSGTGGWNEKLFF. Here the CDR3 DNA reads TGTGCCAGCAGTTCCGGGACAGGGGGCTGGAATGAAAAACTGTTTTTT.

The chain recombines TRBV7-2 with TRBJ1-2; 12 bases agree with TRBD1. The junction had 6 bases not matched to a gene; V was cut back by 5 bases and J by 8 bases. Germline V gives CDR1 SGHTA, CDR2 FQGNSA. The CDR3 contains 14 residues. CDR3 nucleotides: TGTGCCAGCAGCCAGGGACAGGGGGCATCGGGCTACACCTTC. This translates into CASSQGQGASGYTF.

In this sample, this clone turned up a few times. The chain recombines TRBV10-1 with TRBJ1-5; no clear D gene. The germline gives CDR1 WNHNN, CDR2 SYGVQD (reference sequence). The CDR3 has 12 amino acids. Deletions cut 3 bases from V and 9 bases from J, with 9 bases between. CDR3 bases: TGCGCCAGCAGTGACCGGACCGGGCCCCAGCATTTT. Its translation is CASSDRTGPQHF.

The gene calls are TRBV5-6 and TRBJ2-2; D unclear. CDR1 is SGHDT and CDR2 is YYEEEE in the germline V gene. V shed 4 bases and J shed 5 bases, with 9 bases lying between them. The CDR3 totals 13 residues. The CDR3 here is CASSRDLTGELFF. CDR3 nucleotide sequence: TGTGCCAGCAGCAGGGATCTGACCGGGGAGCTGTTTTTT.

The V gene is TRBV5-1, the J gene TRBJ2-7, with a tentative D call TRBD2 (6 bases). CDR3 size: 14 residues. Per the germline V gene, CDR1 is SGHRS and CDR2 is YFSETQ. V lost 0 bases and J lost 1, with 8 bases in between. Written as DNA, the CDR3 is TGCGCCAGCAGCTTGGCTGGACTATCCTACGAGCAGTACTTC. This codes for CASSLAGLSYEQYF.

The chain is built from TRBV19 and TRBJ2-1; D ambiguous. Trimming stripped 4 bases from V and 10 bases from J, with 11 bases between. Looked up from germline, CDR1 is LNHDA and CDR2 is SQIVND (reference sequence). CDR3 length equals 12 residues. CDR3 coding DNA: TGTGCCAGTAGTAAACAAATCGAGGAGCAGTTCTTC. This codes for CASSKQIEEQFF. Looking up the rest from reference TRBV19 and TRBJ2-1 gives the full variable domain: DGGITQSPKYLFRKEGQNVTLSCEQNLNHDAMYWYRQDPGQGLRLIYYSQIVNDFQKGDIAEGYSVSREKKESFPLTVTSAQKNPTAFYLCASSKQIEEQFFGPGTRLTVL.

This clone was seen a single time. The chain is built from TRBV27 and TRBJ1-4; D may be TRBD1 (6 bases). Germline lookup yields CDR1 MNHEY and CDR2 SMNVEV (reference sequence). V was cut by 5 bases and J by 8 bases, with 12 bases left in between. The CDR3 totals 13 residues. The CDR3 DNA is TGTGCCAGCAGTGGGGGGGCTAGGGAAAAACTGTTTTTT. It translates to CASSGGAREKLFF.

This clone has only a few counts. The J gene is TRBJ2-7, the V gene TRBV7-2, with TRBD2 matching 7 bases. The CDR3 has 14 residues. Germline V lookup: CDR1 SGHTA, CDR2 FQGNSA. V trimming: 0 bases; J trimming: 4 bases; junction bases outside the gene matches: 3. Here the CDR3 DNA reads TGTGCCAGCAGCTTAGCGGGAGGGCCGTACGAGCAGTACTTC. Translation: CASSLAGGPYEQYF.

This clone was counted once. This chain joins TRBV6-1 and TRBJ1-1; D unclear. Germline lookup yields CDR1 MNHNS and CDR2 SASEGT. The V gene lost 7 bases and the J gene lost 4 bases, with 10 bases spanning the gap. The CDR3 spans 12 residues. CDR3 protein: CASNVGSTEAFF. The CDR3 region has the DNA TGTGCCAGCAACGTAGGGAGCACTGAAGCTTTCTTT.